This T cell receptor beta chain is drawn from a study of post-analysis software for immune sequencing data. The TCR beta cDNA libraries contained unique molecular identifiers. TCRdb reprocessed the PCR reads via MiXCR and lists one record per CDR3 protein. The sample shows approximately 360,000 distinct CDR3 sequences, 30% to 45% of them seen only once. Study results and limitations: Normalized Chao1 diversity was significantly lower in multiple sclerosis patients than in controls. Five TRBV segments, including TRBV5-6, TRBV5-1 and TRBV20-1, were more frequent in patients than controls.

This CDR3 region has 14 residues. Germline V CDR1 and CDR2: SGHRS, YFSETQ. Trimming took off 4 bases at V and 8 bases at J, with 15 bases between the two ends. This clonotype was seen a few times. Its antigen is not known. This TCR came from a girl aged 5 to 17 with multiple sclerosis. V gene TRBV5-1 combines with J gene TRBJ1-4; D gene unclear. Sequenced input: blood. As DNA, the CDR3 is TGCGCCAGCAGCCTAGGGTTCAGTGAGGAAAAACTGTTTTTT. Translating gives CASSLGFSEEKLFF.